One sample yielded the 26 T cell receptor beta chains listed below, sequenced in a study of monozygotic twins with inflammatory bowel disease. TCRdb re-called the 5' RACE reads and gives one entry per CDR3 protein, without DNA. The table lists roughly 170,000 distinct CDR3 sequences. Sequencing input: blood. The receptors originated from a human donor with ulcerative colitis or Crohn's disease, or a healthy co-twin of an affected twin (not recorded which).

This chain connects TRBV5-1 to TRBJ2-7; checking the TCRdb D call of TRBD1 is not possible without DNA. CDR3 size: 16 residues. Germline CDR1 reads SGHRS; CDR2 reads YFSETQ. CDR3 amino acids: CASSPPGQGRAYEQYF.

The CDR3 spells CASSQTTGDWNGYTF. The chain joins TRBV4-3 to TRBJ1-2; TCRdb gives TRBD1 as the D gene, but with no DNA this cannot be confirmed. The CDR3 runs to 15 residues. Germline assignment: CDR1 LGHNA and CDR2 YSLEER.

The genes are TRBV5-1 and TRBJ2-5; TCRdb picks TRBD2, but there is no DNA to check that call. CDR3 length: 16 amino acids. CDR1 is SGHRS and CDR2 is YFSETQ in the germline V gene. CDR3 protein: CASSLSRAGGQETQYF.

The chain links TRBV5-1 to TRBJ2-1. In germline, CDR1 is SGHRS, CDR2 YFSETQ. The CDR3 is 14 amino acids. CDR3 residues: CASSLWTPSDEQFF.

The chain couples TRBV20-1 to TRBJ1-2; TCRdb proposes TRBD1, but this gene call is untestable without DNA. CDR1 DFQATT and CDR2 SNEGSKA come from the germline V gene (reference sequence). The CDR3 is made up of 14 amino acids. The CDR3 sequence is CSASPTGDEGGYTF.

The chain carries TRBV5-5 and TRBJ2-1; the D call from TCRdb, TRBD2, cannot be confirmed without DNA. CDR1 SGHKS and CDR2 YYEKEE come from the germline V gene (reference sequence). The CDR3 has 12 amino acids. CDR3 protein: CASSFGRDEQFF.

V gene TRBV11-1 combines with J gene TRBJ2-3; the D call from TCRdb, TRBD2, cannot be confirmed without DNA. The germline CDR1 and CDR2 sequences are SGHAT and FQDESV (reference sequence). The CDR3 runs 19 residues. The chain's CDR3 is CASRRWTSGGAGVPDTQYF.

The CDR3 here is CASSPRDRPNTEAFF. The chain joins TRBV7-9 to TRBJ1-1; absent DNA, TCRdb's TRBD1 call cannot be checked. The CDR3 extends over 15 amino acids. The germline CDR1 and CDR2 sequences are SEHNR and FQNEAQ (reference sequence).

The CDR3 reads CASSPLLGQTF. The chain combines TRBV9 with TRBJ1-2; lacking DNA, the TRBD1 call made by TCRdb goes unchecked. The CDR3 length is 11 residues. Germline V gives CDR1 SGDLS, CDR2 YYNGEE.

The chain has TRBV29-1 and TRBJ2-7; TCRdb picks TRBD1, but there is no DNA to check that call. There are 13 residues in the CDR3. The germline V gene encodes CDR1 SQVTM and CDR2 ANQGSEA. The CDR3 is CSVVGTGAVEQYF.

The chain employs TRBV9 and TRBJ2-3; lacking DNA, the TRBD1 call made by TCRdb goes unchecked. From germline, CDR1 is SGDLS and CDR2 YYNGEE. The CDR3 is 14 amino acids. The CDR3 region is CASSPGTSTDTQYF.

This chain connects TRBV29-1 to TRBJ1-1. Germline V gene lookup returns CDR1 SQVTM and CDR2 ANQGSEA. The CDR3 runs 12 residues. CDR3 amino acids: CSVGHLNTEAFF.

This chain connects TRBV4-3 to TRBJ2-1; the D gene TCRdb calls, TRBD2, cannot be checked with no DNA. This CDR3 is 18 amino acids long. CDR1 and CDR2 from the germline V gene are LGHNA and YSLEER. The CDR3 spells CASSQEILRELSYNEQFF.

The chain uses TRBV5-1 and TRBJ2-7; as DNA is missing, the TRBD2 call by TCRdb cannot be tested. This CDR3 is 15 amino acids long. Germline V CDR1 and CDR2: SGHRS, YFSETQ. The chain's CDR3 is CASSWTSGGPYEQYF.

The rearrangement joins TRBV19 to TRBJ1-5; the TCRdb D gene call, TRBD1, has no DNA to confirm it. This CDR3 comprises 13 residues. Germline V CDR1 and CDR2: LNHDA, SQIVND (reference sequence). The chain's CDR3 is CASAGYSNQPQHF.

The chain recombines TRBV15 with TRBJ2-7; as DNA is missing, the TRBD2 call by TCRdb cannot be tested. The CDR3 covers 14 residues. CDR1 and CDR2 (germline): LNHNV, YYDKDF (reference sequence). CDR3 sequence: CATSSSGRSYEQYF.

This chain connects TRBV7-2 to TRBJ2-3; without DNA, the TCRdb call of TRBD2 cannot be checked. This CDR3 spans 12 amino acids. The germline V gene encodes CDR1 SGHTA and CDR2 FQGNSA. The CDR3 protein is CASSWAEREQYF.

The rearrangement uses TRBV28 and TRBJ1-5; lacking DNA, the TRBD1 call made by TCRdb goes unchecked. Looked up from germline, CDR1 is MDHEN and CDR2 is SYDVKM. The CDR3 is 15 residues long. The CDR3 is CASRGGTVGNQPQHF.

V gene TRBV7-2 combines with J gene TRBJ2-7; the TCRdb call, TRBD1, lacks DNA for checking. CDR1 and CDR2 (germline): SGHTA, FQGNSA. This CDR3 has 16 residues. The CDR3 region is CASSVVGRGGSYEQYF.

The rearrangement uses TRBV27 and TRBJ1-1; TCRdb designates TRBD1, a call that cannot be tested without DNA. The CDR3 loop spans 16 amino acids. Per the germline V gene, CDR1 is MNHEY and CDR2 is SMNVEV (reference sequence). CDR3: CASSLSGRGLYTEAFF.

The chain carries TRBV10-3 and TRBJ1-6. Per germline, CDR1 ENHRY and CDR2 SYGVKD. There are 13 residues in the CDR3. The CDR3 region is CAISESYNSPLHF.

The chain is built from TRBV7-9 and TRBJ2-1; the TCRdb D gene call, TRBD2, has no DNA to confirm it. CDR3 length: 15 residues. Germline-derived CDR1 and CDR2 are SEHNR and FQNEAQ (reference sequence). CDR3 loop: CASSPASGVGNEQFF.

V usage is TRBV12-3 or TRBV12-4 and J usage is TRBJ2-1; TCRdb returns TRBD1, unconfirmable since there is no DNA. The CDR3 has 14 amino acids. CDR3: CASSFGASYNEQFF.

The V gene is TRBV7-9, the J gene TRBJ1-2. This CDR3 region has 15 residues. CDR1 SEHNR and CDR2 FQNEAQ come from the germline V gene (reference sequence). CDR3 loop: CASSPVSHPNYGYTF.

CDR3 region: CASSALGGGSYNEQFF. V and J are TRBV3-1 and TRBJ2-1; TCRdb indicates TRBD2, and absent DNA this call remains unverified. Germline assignment: CDR1 LGHDT and CDR2 YNNKEL (reference sequence). The CDR3 loop spans 16 amino acids.

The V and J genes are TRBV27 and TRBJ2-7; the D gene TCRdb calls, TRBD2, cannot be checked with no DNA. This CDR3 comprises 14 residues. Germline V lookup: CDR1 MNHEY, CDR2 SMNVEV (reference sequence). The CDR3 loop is CASSPGLLASWQYF.